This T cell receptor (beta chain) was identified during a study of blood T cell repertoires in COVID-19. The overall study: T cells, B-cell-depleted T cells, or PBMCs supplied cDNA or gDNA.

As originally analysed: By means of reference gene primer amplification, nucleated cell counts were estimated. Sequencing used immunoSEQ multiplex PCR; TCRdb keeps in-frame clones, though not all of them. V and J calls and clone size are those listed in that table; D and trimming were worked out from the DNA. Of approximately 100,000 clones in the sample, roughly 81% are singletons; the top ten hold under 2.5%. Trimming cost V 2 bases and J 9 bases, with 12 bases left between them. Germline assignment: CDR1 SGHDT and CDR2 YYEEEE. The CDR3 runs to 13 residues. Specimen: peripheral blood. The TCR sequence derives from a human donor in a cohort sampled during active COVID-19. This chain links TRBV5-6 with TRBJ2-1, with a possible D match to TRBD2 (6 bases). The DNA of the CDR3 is TGTGCCAGCAGCTTTGCTAGCGTGGGTGAGCAGTTCTTC. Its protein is CASSFASVGEQFF.